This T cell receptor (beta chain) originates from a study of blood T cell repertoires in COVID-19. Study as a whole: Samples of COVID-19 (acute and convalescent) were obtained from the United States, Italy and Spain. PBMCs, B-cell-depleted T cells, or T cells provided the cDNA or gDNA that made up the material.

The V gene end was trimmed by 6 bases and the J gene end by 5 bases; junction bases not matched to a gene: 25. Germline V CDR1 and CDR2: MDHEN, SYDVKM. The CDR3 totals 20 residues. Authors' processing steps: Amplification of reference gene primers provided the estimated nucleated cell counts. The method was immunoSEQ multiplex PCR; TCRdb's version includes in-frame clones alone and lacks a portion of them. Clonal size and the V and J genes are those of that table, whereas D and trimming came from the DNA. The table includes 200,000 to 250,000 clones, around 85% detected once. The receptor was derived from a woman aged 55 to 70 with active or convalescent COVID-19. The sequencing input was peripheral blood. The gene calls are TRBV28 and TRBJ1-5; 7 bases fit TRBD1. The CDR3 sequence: CASRPLDRQGADLSDQPQHF. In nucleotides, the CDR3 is TGTGCCAGCAGGCCCTTAGATCGACAGGGCGCGGACTTGTCTGATCAGCCCCAGCATTTT.